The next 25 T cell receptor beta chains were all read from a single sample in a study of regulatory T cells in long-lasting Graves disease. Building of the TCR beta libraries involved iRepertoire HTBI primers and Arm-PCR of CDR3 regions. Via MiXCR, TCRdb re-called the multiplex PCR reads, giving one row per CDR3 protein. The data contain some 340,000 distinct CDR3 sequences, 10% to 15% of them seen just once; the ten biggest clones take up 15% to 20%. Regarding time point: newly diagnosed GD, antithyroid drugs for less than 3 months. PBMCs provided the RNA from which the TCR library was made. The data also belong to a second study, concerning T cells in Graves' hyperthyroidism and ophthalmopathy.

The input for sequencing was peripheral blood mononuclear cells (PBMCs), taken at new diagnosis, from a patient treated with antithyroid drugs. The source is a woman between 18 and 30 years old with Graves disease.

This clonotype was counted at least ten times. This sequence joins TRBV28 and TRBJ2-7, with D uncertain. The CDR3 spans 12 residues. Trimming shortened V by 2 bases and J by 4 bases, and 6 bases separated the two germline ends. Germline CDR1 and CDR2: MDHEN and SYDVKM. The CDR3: CASSLGKYEQYF. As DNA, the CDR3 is TGTGCCAGCAGTTTAGGGAAATACGAGCAGTACTTC. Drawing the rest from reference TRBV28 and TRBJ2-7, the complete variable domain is DVKVTQSSRYLVKRTGEKVFLECVQDMDHENMFWYRQDPGLGLRLIYFSYDVKMKEKGDIPEGYSVSREKKERFSLILESASTNQTSMYLCASSLGKYEQYFGPGTRLTVT.

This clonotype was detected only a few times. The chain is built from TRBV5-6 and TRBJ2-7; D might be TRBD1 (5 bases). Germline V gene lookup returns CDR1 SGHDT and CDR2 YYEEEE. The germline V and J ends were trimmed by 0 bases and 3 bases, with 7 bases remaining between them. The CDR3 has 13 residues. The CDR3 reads CASSLGTYYEQYV. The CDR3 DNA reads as TGTGCCAGCAGCTTGGGGACATACTACGAGCAGTACGTC.

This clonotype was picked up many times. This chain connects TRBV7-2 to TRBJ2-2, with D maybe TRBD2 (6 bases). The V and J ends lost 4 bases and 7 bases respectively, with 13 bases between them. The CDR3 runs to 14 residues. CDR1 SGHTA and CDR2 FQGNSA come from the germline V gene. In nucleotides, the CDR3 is TGTGCCAGCAGCTGGGGACTGCTACTCGGGGAGCTGTTTTTT. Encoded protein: CASSWGLLLGELFF.

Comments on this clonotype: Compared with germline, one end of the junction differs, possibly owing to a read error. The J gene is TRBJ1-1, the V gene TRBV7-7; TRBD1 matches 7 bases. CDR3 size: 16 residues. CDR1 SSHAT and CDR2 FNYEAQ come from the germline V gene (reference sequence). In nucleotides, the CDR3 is TGTGCTAGCAGCTTAGCGTATGAGGGGGCGGGCACTGAAGCTTTCTTT. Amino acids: CASSLAYEGAGTEAFF.

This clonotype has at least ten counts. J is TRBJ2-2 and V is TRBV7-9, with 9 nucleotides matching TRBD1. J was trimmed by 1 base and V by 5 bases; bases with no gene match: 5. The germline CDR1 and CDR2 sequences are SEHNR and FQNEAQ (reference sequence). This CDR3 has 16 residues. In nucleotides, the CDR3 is TGTGCCAGCAGCACTACAGGGGGCTTGAACACCGGGGAGCTGTTTTTT. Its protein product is CASSTTGGLNTGELFF.

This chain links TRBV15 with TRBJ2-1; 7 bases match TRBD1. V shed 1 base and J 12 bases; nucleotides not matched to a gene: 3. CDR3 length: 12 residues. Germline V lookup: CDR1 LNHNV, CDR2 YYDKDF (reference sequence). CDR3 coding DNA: TGTGCCACCAGCAGAGTACAGGGGTGGCAGTTCTTC. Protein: CATSRVQGWQFF.

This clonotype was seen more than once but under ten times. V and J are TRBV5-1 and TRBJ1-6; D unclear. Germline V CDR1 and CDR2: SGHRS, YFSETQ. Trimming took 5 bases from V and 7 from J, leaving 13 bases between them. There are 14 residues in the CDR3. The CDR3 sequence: CASRGVNENSPLHF. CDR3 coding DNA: TGCGCCAGCAGAGGAGTCAATGAGAATTCACCCCTCCACTTT.

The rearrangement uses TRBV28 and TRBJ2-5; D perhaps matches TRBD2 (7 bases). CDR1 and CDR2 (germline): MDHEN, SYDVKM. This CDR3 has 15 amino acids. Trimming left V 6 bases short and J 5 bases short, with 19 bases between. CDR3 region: CASRNPRGGQETQYF. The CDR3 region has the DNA TGTGCCAGCAGAAATCCCAGGGGAGGGCAGGAGACCCAGTACTTC.

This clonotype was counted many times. The CDR3 coding sequence is TGTGCCAGCAGTGGAATTTCCTACGAGCAGTACTTC. This codes for CASSGISYEQYF. This chain joins TRBV2 and TRBJ2-7; unclear D gene. Germline CDR1 and CDR2: SNHLY and FYNNEI. CDR3 length: 12 amino acids. Trimming left V 4 bases short and J 1 base short, with 5 bases between.

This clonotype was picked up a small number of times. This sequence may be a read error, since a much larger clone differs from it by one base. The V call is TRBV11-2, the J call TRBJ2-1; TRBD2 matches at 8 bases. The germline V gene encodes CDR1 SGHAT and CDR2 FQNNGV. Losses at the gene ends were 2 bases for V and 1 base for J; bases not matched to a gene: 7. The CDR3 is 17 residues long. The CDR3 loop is CASSLISAGGSYNEQFF. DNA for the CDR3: TGTGCCAGCAGCTTAATCTCCGCGGGAGGATCCTACAATGAGCAGTTCTTC.

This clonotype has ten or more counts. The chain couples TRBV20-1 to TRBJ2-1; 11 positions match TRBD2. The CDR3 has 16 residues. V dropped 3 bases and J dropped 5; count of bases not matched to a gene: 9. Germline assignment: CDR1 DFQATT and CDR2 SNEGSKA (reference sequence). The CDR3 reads CSASNQLAGANNEQFF. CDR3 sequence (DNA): TGCAGTGCTAGTAATCAACTAGCGGGAGCCAACAATGAGCAGTTCTTC.

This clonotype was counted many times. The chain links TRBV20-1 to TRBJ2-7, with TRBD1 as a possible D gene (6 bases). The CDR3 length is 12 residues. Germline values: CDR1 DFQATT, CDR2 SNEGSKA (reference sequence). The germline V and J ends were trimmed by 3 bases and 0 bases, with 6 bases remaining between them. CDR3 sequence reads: CSARTGSYEQYF. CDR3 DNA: TGCAGTGCTAGGACAGGCTCCTACGAGCAGTACTTC.

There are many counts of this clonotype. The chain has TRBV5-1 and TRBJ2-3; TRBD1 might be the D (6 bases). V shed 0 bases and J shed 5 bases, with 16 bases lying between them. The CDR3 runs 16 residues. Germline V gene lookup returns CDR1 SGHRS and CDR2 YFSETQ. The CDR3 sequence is CASSLAQRGIEDTQYF. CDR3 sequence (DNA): TGCGCCAGCAGCTTGGCCCAGAGGGGGATAGAAGATACGCAGTATTTT. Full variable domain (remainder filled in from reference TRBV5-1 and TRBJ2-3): KAGVTQTPRYLIKTRGQQVTLSCSPISGHRSVSWYQQTPGQGLQFLFEYFSETQRNKGNFPGRFSGRQFSNSRSEMNVSTLELGDSALYLCASSLAQRGIEDTQYFGPGTRLTVL.

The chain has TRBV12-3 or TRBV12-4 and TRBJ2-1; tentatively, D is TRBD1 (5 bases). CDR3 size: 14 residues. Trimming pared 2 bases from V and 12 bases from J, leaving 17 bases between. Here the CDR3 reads CASSLLQEPHGQFF. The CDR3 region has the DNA TGTGCCAGCAGTTTATTACAGGAGCCCCATGGGCAGTTCTTC.

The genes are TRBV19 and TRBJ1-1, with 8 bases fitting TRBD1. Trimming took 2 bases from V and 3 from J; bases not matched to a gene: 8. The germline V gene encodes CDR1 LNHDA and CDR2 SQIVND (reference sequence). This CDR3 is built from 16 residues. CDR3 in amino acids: CASSIRGRGQDTEAFF. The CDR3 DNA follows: TGTGCCAGTAGTATAAGGGGCAGGGGGCAGGACACTGAAGCTTTCTTT.

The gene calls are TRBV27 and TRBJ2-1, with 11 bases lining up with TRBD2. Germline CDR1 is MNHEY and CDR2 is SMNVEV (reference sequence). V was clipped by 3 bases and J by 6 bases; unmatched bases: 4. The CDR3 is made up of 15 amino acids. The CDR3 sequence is CASSLGTSGSNEQFF. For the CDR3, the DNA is TGTGCCAGCAGTTTGGGGACTAGCGGAAGCAATGAGCAGTTCTTC.

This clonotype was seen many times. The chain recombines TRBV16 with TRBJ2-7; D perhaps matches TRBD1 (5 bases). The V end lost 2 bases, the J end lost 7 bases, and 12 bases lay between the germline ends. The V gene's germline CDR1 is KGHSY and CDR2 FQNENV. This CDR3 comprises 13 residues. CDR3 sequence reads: CASSQTGQEEQYV. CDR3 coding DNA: TGTGCCAGCAGCCAAACAGGTCAGGAGGAGCAGTACGTC.

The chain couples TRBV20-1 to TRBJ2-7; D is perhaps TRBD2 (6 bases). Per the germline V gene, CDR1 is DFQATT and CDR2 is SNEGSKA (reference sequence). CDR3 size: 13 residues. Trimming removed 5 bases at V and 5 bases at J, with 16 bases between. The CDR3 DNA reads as TGCAGTGCTCCAGATGAGGCTAGCGACGAGCAGTACTTC. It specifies CSAPDEASDEQYF.

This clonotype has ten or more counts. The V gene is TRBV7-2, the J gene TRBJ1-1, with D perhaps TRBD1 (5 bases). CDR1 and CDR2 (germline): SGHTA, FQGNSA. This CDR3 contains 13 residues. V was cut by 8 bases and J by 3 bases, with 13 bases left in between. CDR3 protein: CASHWGIYTEAFF. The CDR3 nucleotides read TGTGCCAGCCACTGGGGGATTTACACTGAAGCTTTCTTT. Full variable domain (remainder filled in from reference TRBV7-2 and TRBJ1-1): GAGVSQSPSNKVTEKGKDVELRCDPISGHTALYWYRQSLGQGLEFLIYFQGNSAPDKSGLPSDRFSAERTGGSVSTLTIQRTQQEDSAVYLCASHWGIYTEAFFGQGTRLTVV.

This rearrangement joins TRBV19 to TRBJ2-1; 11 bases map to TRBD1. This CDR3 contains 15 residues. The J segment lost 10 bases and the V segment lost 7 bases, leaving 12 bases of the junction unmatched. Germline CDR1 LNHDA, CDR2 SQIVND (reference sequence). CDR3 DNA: TGTGCCAGTATGGCCCTCGGACAGGGGGCCGACGAGCAGTTCTTC. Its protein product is CASMALGQGADEQFF.

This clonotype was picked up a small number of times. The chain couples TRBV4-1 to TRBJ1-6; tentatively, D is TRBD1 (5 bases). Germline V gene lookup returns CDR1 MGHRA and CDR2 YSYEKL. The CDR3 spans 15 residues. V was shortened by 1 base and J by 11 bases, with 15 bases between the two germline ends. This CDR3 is CASSQVNSEGTPLHF. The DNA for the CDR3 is TGCGCCAGCAGCCAAGTAAACAGTGAGGGGACACCCCTCCACTTT.

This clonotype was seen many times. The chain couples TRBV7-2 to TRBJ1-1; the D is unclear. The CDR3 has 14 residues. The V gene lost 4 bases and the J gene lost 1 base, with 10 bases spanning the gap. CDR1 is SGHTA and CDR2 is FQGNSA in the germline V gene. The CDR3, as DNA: TGTGCCAGCAGCTCCTATCAGAGGAACACTGAAGCTTTCTTT. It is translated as CASSSYQRNTEAFF.

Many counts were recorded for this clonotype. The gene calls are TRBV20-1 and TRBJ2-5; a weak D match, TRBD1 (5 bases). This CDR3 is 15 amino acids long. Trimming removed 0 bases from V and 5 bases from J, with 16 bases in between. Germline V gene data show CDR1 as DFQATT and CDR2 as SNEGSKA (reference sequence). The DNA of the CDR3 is TGCAGTGCTAGAGATATGCACAGGCCAGGGGAGACCCAGTACTTC. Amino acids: CSARDMHRPGETQYF.

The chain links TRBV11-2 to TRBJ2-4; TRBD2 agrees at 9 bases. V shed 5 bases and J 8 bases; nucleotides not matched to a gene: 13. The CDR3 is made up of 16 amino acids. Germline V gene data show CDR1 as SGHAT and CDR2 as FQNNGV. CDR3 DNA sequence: TGTGCCAGCAGCGACACCGCGGGAGGGGTAGCAGACATTCAGTACTTC. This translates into CASSDTAGGVADIQYF.

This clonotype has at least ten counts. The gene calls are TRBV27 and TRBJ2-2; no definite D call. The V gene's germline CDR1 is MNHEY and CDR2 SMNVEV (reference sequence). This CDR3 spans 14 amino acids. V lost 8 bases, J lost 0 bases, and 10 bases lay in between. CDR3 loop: CASRPRPNTGELFF. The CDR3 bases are TGTGCCAGCCGGCCTAGACCGAACACCGGGGAGCTGTTTTTT.